This T cell receptor (beta chain) was documented in a study of T cell responses to AZD1222 COVID-19 vaccine. Study-wide results and caveats: Close to half of all spike-specific TCRs reportedly target regions of the variants that are unmutated. After two AZD1222 doses, spike-specific TCR breadth and depth rose versus day 0.

Germline loops: CDR1 DFQATT, CDR2 SNEGSKA (reference sequence). The V end was cut by 6 bases, the J end by 9 bases, with 9 bases between. The length of the CDR3 is 10 residues. Clones were read by immunoSEQ multiplex PCR, and TCRdb kept only the in-frame ones, dropping some. The sample lists about 120,000 clones; 80% to 90% were seen once. Comment on this clone: Its matching antigen is unknown.

The input for sequencing was peripheral blood, taken on day 0 of AZD1222 vaccination. V usage is TRBV20-1 and J usage is TRBJ2-1; unclear D gene. The sequence derives from an adult in good health. The CDR3 bases are TGCAGTGCCCCAGACCCTGAGCAGTTCTTC. Its translation: CSAPDPEQFF.